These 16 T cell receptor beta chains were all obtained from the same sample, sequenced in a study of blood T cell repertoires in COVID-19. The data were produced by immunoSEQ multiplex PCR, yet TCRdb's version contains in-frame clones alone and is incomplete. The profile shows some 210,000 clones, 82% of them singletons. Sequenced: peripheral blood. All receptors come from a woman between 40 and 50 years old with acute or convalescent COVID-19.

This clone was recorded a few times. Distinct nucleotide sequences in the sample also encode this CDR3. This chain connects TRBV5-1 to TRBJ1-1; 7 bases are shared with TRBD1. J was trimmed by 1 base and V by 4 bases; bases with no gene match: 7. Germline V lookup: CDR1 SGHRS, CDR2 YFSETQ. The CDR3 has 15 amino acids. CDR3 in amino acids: CASSDPTGTNTEAFF. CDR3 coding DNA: TGCGCCAGCAGCGACCCGACAGGGACGAACACTGAAGCTTTCTTT.

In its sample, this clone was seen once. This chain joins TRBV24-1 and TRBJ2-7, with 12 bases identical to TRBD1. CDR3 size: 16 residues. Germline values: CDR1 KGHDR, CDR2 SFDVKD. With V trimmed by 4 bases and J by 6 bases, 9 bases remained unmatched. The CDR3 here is CATSDATGTGGSEQYF. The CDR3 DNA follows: TGTGCCACCAGTGACGCCACCGGGACAGGGGGCTCCGAGCAGTACTTC.

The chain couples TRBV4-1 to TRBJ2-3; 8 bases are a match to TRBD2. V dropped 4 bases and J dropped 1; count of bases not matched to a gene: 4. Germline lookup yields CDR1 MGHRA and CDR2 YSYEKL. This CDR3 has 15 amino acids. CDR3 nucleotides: TGCGCCAGCAGCCTCCTTAGCGGGGGCACAGATACGCAGTATTTT. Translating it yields CASSLLSGGTDTQYF.

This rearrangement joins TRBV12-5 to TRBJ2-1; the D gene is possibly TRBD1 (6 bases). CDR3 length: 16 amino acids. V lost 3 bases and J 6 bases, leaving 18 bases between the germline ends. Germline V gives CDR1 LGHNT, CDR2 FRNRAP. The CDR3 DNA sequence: TGTGCTAGTGGTTTACGGACAGTAGAGGAGAGCAATGAGCAGTTCTTC. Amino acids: CASGLRTVEESNEQFF.

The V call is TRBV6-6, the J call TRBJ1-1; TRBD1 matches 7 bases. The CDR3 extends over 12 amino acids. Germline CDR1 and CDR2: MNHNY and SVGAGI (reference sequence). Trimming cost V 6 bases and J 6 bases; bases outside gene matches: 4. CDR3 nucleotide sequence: TGTGCCAGCAGCACCGACAGGGCTGAAGCTTTCTTT. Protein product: CASSTDRAEAFF.

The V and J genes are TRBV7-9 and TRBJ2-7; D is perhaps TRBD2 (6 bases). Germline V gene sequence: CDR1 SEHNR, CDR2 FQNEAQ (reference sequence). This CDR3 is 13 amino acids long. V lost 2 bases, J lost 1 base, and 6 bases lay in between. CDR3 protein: CASSLLASYEQYF. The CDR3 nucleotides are TGTGCCAGCAGCTTACTAGCGTCCTACGAGCAGTACTTC. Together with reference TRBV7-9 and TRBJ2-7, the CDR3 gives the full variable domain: DTGVSQNPRHKITKRGQNVTFRCDPISEHNRLYWYRQTLGQGPEFLTYFQNEAQLEKSRLLSDRFSAERPKGSFSTLEIQRTEQGDSAMYLCASSLLASYEQYFGPGTRLTVT.

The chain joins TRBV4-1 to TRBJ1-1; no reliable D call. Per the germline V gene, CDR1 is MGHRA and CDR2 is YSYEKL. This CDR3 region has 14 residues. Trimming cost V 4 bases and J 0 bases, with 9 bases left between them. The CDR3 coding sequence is TGCGCCAGCAGCCCTAGCGGGGTGAACACTGAAGCTTTCTTT. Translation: CASSPSGVNTEAFF.

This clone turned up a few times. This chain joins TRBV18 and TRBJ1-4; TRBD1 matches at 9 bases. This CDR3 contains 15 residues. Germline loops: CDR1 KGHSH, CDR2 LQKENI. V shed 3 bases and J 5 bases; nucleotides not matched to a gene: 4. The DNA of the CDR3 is TGTGCCAGCTCACCTGAAGGGACAGGGAATGAAAAACTGTTTTTT. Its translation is CASSPEGTGNEKLFF.

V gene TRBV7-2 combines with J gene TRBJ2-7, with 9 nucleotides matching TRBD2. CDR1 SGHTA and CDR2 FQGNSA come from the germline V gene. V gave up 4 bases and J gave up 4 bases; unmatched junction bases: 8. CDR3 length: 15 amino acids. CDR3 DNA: TGTGCCAGCAGCTATCTAGCGGGGCGGTTATACGAGCAGTACTTC. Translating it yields CASSYLAGRLYEQYF.

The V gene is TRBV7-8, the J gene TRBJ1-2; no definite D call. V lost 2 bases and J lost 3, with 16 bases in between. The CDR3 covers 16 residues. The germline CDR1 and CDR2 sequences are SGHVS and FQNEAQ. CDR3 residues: CASSLIQADWDYGYTF. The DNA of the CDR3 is TGTGCCAGCAGCTTAATTCAGGCGGACTGGGACTATGGCTACACCTTC.

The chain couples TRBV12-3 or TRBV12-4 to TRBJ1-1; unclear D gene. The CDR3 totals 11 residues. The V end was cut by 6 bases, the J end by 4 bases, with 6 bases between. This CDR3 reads CASRTVTEAFF. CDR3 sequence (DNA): TGTGCCAGCAGAACGGTCACTGAAGCTTTCTTT.

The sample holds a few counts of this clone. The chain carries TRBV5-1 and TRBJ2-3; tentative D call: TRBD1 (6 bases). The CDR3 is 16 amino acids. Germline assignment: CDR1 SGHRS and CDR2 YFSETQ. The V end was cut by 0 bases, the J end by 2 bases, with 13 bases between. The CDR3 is CASSLVAGTPTDTQYF. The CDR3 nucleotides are TGCGCCAGCAGCTTGGTTGCAGGGACACCCACAGATACGCAGTATTTT.

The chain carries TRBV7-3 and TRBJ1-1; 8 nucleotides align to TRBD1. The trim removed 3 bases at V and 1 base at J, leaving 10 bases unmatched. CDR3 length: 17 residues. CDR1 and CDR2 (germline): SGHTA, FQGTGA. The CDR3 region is CASSLRRLGQENTEAFF. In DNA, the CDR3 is TGTGCCAGCAGCTTGAGACGACTGGGACAGGAGAACACTGAAGCTTTCTTT.

The CDR3 here is CASSPPTSGSMWVDEQYF. For the CDR3, the DNA is TGTGCCAGCAGTCCGCCGACTAGCGGGAGTATGTGGGTCGACGAGCAGTACTTC. This chain connects TRBV6-6 to TRBJ2-7; 12 bases align to TRBD2. V was clipped by 5 bases and J by 5 bases; unmatched bases: 16. The V gene's germline CDR1 is MNHNY and CDR2 SVGAGI (reference sequence). The CDR3 runs to 18 residues.

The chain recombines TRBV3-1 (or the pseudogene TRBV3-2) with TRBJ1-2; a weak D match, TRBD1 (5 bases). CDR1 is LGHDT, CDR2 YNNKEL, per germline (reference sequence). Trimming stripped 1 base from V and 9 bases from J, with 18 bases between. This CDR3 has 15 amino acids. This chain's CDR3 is CASSQGWGKGRSYTF. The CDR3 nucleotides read TGTGCCAGCAGCCAAGGTTGGGGCAAAGGGAGGAGCTACACCTTC.

The CDR3 region is CASSREEGAQETQYF. The CDR3 bases are TGTGCCAGCAGCCGTGAGGAGGGTGCTCAAGAGACCCAGTACTTC. This rearrangement joins TRBV7-2 to TRBJ2-5; possibly TRBD2 for D (6 bases). Trimming stripped 5 bases from V and 2 bases from J, with 15 bases between. Per germline, CDR1 SGHTA and CDR2 FQGNSA. This CDR3 contains 15 residues.